This T cell receptor beta chain is from a study of OX40 agonist ivuxolimab in advanced cancers. Study overall: Partial responses were achieved by three patients, of whom one had hepatocellular carcinoma and two had cutaneous melanoma.

This clone was seen a single time. Some clones are missing from TCRdb's copy, which holds only in-frame ones; the method was immunoSEQ multiplex PCR. The sample lists about 68,000 clones, 90% to 95% seen once, with about 5.5% in the top ten. Germline CDR1 is SNHLY and CDR2 is FYNNEI. This CDR3 comprises 15 residues. V was cut by 4 bases and J by 0 bases, with 7 bases left in between. This sequence was found in an adult with an advanced solid tumor such as melanoma, head and neck, liver or kidney cancer. The material sequenced was CD4+ or CD8+ T cells sorted from blood, taken in a trial of the OX40 agonist ivuxolimab. The chain combines TRBV2 with TRBJ2-6; D call uncertain. CDR3 nucleotides: TGTGCCAGCAGTGTGTACGACTCTGGGGCCAACGTCCTGACTTTC. Translated: CASSVYDSGANVLTF.